This T cell receptor beta chain was documented in a study of blood T cells in healthy people across ages. General study points: The recorded TCR beta diversity per million T cells decreased in a roughly linear manner with age. Both naive CD4+ cell counts and diversity were greater in long-lived donors than in aged donors.

Remarks on this clonotype: Its antigen is still unknown.

A second PCR, run for roughly 7 to 11 cycles, used a sample-barcoded 5' primer plus a J-beta primer mix. Every sample returned 2.5 million or more CDR3-containing paired-end reads. TCRdb itself ran the 5' RACE reads through MiXCR, one entry per CDR3 protein. Of over a million distinct CDR3 sequences in the sample, more than 40% were seen once. The sample providers were healthy Caucasian people from Russia, aged about 6 to 100. Input material: blood. The receptor comes from a woman in her sixties in good health.

The CDR3: CASSFQAAPTEAFF. The CDR3 DNA follows: TGTGCCAGCAGTTTCCAGGCTGCCCCCACTGAAGCTTTCTTT. The chain carries TRBV12-3 or TRBV12-4 and TRBJ1-1; D ambiguous. This CDR3 is 14 amino acids long. Trimming removed 3 bases at V and 4 bases at J, with 12 bases between.